Sequencing of this T cell receptor beta chain was carried out in a study of blood T cell repertoires in COVID-19 (dated by TCRdb to about 2020). The study in broad terms: Collaborator samples came from the United States, Italy and Spain and covered acute and convalescent phases of COVID-19. Where HLA class I and class II types were available, the types were taken from metadata supplied by the sample provider, not from assay-based typing. Samples came from the ongoing ImmuneRACE study (first 160 participants) plus 1,254 subjects from 6 global collaborators. The dataset comprised deeply sampled blood TCRbeta repertoires from subjects exposed to, actively infected with, or recovered from COVID-19. The prospective study material was composed of cDNA or gDNA derived from T cells, B-cell-depleted T cells, or PBMCs. The repertoires were made available in a free public database intended to serve as a resource for research on the immune response to SARS-CoV-2. Nearly every sample came with metadata listing a de-identified subject ID, COVID-19 status, age in years and sex. Broader findings and caveats from the paper: How much clinical and demographic metadata was included differed by source and by participant, and the metadata was provided uncurated.

TCRbeta CDR3 regions were amplified from genomic DNA by means of the immunoSEQ Assay, a bias-controlled multiplex PCR. In the paper's pipeline: The number of nucleated cells in each sample was estimated by amplification of reference gene primers within the assay. To quantify the absolute abundance of each unique TCRbeta CDR3 rearrangement, sequence reads were collapsed and filtered. For each sample, productive Simpson clonality was calculated as the square root of Simpson's diversity index over productive rearrangements. Sourced from immuneACCESS, this table was stored by TCRdb with only in-frame sequences that have V and J called. A share of the clones is absent; for the studies checked, an unresolved V gene accounts for under half, and the remainder has no known explanation. D and trimming come from the DNA, and the V and J calls and clone size come from that table. Counted in this sample were some 250,000 clones; around 86% of them appeared once. The top ten clonotypes cover roughly 1.9% of the sample.

A second Seattle source provided samples from volunteer blood donors who had recovered from COVID-19. Each collaborating institution followed its own protocols to collect whole blood in K2EDTA tubes. Collaborator samples were shipped for TCRbeta analysis as frozen whole blood, isolated PBMCs, or DNA extracted from either sample type. The CDR3 sequence holds 14 residues, the cysteine and phenylalanine included. Of the read, only the CDR3 DNA is kept; its 42 bases are in frame from base 1. The germline V gene yields ENHRY for CDR1 and SYGVKD for CDR2. V was cut back by 6 bases and J by 2 bases, leaving a gap of 12 bases between them. With respect to this clone: It lacks a known antigen. The input lacks base qualities; no much larger clone sits a single base away.

The sample was peripheral blood. The TCR sequence derives from a man aged 25-40 years who had recovered from COVID-19. The V and J segments used are TRBV10-3 and TRBJ2-3; TRBD1 is possibly the D segment (6 matching bases). Here the CDR3 is given as CAIRNRDNTDTQYF. The nucleotides are TGTGCCATCAGGAACCGGGACAACACAGATACGCAGTATTTT.